These 9 T cell receptor beta chains share one sample of origin, sequenced in a study of blood T cell dynamics during melanoma immunotherapy. This table comes from immunoSEQ multiplex PCR, and its TCRdb copy is limited to in-frame clones, with some not included. The sample contains roughly 4,600 clones, about 96% of which appear only once. Time point denoted: pre-treatment baseline. The material was effector memory CD8+ T cells from blood, obtained from a patient treated with checkpoint blockade. All receptors derive from a human donor with melanoma.

The chain links TRBV5-1 to TRBJ2-7, with 13 bases that match TRBD2. The CDR3 has 18 residues. CDR1 is SGHRS, CDR2 YFSETQ, per germline. The V gene end was trimmed by 2 bases and the J gene end by 4 bases; junction bases not matched to a gene: 12. The DNA of the CDR3 is TGCGCCAGCAGCTTCATTCCACTAGCGGGAGGGCCAAAGTACGAGCAGTACTTC. It is translated as CASSFIPLAGGPKYEQYF.

V gene TRBV29-1 combines with J gene TRBJ2-7; 9 bases fit TRBD1. Germline assignment: CDR1 SQVTM and CDR2 ANQGSEA. The CDR3 sequence is 14 residues long. V trimming: 1 base; J trimming: 4 bases; junction bases outside the gene matches: 5. In DNA, the CDR3 is TGCAGCGTTGAAGGTCCACAGGGGGCTTACGAGCAGTACTTC. As protein: CSVEGPQGAYEQYF.

This clone was detected once. V usage is TRBV14 and J usage is TRBJ2-2; D might be TRBD2 (6 bases). Trimming took off 0 bases at V and 4 bases at J, with 9 bases between the two ends. CDR1 and CDR2 from the germline V gene are SGHDN and FVKESK. The CDR3 extends over 15 amino acids. The CDR3 protein is CASSQDRGTTGELFF. The CDR3 DNA follows: TGTGCCAGCAGCCAAGATCGGGGGACCACCGGGGAGCTGTTTTTT.

This clone came up once. This CDR3 reads CASRDRPTGEQYF. Written as DNA, the CDR3 is TGTGCCAGCCGGGACAGACCTACCGGGGAGCAGTACTTC. V and J are TRBV27 and TRBJ2-7, with 7 positions matching TRBD1. The CDR3 is made up of 13 amino acids. The V segment lost 8 bases and the J segment 7 bases; nucleotides outside the gene matches: 11. The germline CDR1 and CDR2 sequences are MNHEY and SMNVEV (reference sequence).

The rearrangement uses TRBV7-9 and TRBJ2-1; 11 bases map to TRBD2. CDR3 length: 16 residues. CDR1 SEHNR and CDR2 FQNEAQ come from the germline V gene (reference sequence). V shed 3 bases, J shed 5 bases, and the junction held 6 bases outside the gene matches. The CDR3 sequence is CASSFPWGLADNEQFF. CDR3 coding DNA: TGTGCCAGCAGCTTCCCGTGGGGACTAGCGGACAATGAGCAGTTCTTC.

This clone was detected once. CDR3 in amino acids: CASSMAGENTEAFF. CDR3 nucleotides: TGTGCCAGTAGTATGGCAGGGGAGAACACTGAAGCTTTCTTT. V and J are TRBV19 and TRBJ1-1, with a tentative D call TRBD1 (6 bases). The CDR3 has 14 amino acids. CDR1 is LNHDA, CDR2 SQIVND, per germline (reference sequence). V was shortened by 3 bases and J by 1 base, with 9 bases between the two germline ends.

Details on this clone: An end of the junction does not agree with germline; a read error may underlie this. This chain connects TRBV6-1 to TRBJ1-2, with D perhaps TRBD1 (6 bases). The CDR3 runs to 16 residues. CDR1 and CDR2 (germline): MNHNS, SASEGT. CDR3 DNA sequence: TGTGCCAGCGGTGAAACGGTTGGGGACACCTACTATGGCTACACCTTC. It translates to CASGETVGDTYYGYTF.

This clone was seen once. The rearrangement links TRBV6-6 to TRBJ2-1; maybe TRBD1 (6 bases). Trimming stripped 6 bases from V and 3 bases from J, with 9 bases between. The germline V gene encodes CDR1 MNHNY and CDR2 SVGAGI (reference sequence). This CDR3 spans 13 amino acids. The CDR3 spells CASSLQGYNEQFF. For the CDR3, the DNA is TGTGCCAGCAGCTTACAGGGCTACAATGAGCAGTTCTTC.

The chain employs TRBV6-5 and TRBJ2-7, with D unresolved. Trimming took off 6 bases at V and 7 bases at J, with 16 bases between the two ends. This CDR3 has 13 amino acids. Germline CDR1 is MNHEY and CDR2 is SVGAGI. The CDR3 loop reads CASRPHVRREQYF. The CDR3 DNA reads as TGTGCCAGCAGACCTCATGTCCGCCGTGAGCAGTACTTC.